A single count supports the clone carrying this T cell receptor (beta chain). The target antigen is unknown. PCR used 60 Vbeta primers and 13 Jbeta primers. Repertoires were generated with immunoSEQ multiplex PCR, while TCRdb's copy carries only in-frame clones and drops some. This table has 150,000 to 200,000 clones, around 81% appearing once. This sample was included in a study of cytomegalovirus exposure and HLA in healthy donors. Whole-study results and caveats: Previous analysis showed most TCR beta V segments were productive about 90% or about 30% of the time. The number of N-insertions in an Asian-associated ancestry cluster was reportedly below the roughly 620-donor mean in a later analysis. Generally TCR sequences proved uncommon, though certain public TCRs appeared in numerous donors.

The CDR3 contains 15 residues. Looked up from germline, CDR1 is MNHEY and CDR2 is SVGAGI. V dropped 6 bases and J dropped 3; count of bases not matched to a gene: 7. The origin of this receptor is a woman between 25 and 40 years old in good health and CMV-seropositive. Sequencing was done on a sample of PBMCs. V usage is TRBV6-5 and J usage is TRBJ2-2; 7 bases are a match to TRBD1. The CDR3 sequence: CASSEQGPYTGELFF. The CDR3 DNA reads TGTGCCAGCAGCGAACAGGGGCCTTACACCGGGGAGCTGTTTTTT.